This T cell receptor (beta chain) originates from a study of blood T cell repertoires in COVID-19. The overall study: COVID-19 samples, acute and convalescent, were from the United States, Italy and Spain.

Under the authors' procedure: Amplifying reference gene primers gave estimates of nucleated cell counts. The method was immunoSEQ multiplex PCR; TCRdb's version includes in-frame clones alone and lacks a portion of them. For V, J and clone size, that table is used; D and trimming come from the DNA. Of about 150,000 clones listed, approximately 86% were seen once; the top ten hold roughly 2.4%. Followed longitudinally, the Seattle patients had been enrolled during active infection. Per the germline V gene, CDR1 is MGHRA and CDR2 is YSYEKL. The CDR3 contains 15 residues. V lost 2 bases and J lost 7; bases outside the gene matches: 7.

The sequence was collected from a woman over 75 with COVID-19, enrolled during active disease. What was sequenced was peripheral blood. The chain is built from TRBV4-1 and TRBJ1-5, with 8 bases fitting TRBD1. CDR3 coding DNA: TGCGCCAGCAGCCAAACCGGGACAGGACCACAGCCCCAGCATTTT. This translates into CASSQTGTGPQPQHF.